A single sample is the source of the 30 T cell receptor beta chains below, sequenced in a study of blood T cell repertoires in COVID-19. Sequencing was performed with immunoSEQ multiplex PCR; in TCRdb, only in-frame clones are kept and a portion is missing. The sample includes about 230,000 clones, about 90% of them seen just once. Sequences were obtained from PBMCs or T cells enriched from blood (not recorded which). These receptor sequences come from a woman aged 30 to 39 with acute COVID-19.

The gene calls are TRBV20-1 and TRBJ1-2; no reliable D call. This CDR3 contains 11 residues. Germline V gene sequence: CDR1 DFQATT, CDR2 SNEGSKA (reference sequence). Deletions cut 1 base from V and 12 bases from J, with 12 bases between. DNA for the CDR3: TGCAGTGCTAGAGCCCCGGGAGGAGACACCTTC. Protein: CSARAPGGDTF.

This clone was seen only once. This rearrangement joins TRBV27 to TRBJ1-1, with 9 nucleotides matching TRBD1. CDR1 is MNHEY and CDR2 is SMNVEV in the germline V gene (reference sequence). There are 15 residues in the CDR3. With V trimmed by 5 bases and J by 0 bases, 4 bases remained unmatched. The CDR3 sequence: CASSPWTGVNTEAFF. CDR3 coding DNA: TGTGCCAGCAGTCCCTGGACAGGGGTGAACACTGAAGCTTTCTTT.

The V gene is TRBV24-1, the J gene TRBJ2-7, with a possible D match to TRBD2 (7 bases). Germline CDR1 is KGHDR and CDR2 is SFDVKD. There are 15 residues in the CDR3. V was cut by 3 bases and J by 4 bases, with 15 bases left in between. The CDR3 region is CATSDPYGGRYEQYF. The CDR3 DNA follows: TGTGCCACCAGTGATCCGTACGGGGGGCGGTACGAGCAGTACTTC.

This clone was detected only a few times. The V gene is TRBV28, the J gene TRBJ1-5; D is ambiguous. Germline V gene sequence: CDR1 MDHEN, CDR2 SYDVKM. There are 14 residues in the CDR3. With 3 bases removed from V and 8 bases from J, the gap between germline ends came to 14 bases. In DNA form, the CDR3 reads TGTGCCAGCAGTTTGAAGCCCCTAGATAAGCCCCAGCATTTT. Its translation: CASSLKPLDKPQHF.

The chain combines TRBV3-1 (or the pseudogene TRBV3-2) with TRBJ1-2, with 11 bases lining up with TRBD1. In germline, CDR1 is LGHDT, CDR2 YNNKEL (reference sequence). The V and J ends lost 4 bases and 6 bases, in that order; junction bases with no gene match: 10. The CDR3 is 16 amino acids. The CDR3 DNA reads as TGTGCCAGCAGCCGAGGGTTAGGACAGGGGGCAGATGGCTACACCTTC. This codes for CASSRGLGQGADGYTF.

The rearrangement joins TRBV2 to TRBJ1-1; D uncertain. This CDR3 is built from 13 residues. The V end was cut by 5 bases, the J end by 2 bases, with 9 bases between. Germline CDR1 reads SNHLY; CDR2 reads FYNNEI. The CDR3 loop reads CASSSRGNTEAFF. DNA of the CDR3: TGTGCCAGCAGTTCCCGGGGAAACACTGAAGCTTTCTTT. Combining the CDR3 with reference TRBV2 and TRBJ1-1 gives the whole variable domain EPEVTQTPSHQVTQMGQEVILRCVPISNHLYFYWYRQILGQKVEFLVSFYNNEISEKSEIFDDQFSVERPDGSNFTLKIRSTKLEDSAMYFCASSSRGNTEAFFGQGTRLTVV.

This clone was counted a few times. This chain uses TRBV6-2 or TRBV6-3 with TRBJ2-3; no clear D. Germline-derived CDR1 and CDR2 are MNHEY and SVGEGT. CDR3 size: 15 residues. Trimming removed 2 bases from V and 0 bases from J, with 9 bases in between. The DNA for the CDR3 is TGTGCCAGCAGTTACGAGCGAAGAAGCACAGATACGCAGTATTTT. Translating it yields CASSYERRSTDTQYF.

This chain joins TRBV20-1 and TRBJ2-5; 7 bases map to TRBD2. Germline assignment: CDR1 DFQATT and CDR2 SNEGSKA (reference sequence). With 3 bases clipped from V and 5 bases from J, the junction kept 18 bases outside the gene matches. The CDR3 loop spans 17 amino acids. Here the CDR3 DNA reads TGCAGTGCTAGTAAAAGGGCACGGCGGGGGTTCTCGGAGACCCAGTACTTC. This sequence encodes CSASKRARRGFSETQYF.

The CDR3 loop is CASSDLTAGNTIYF. In nucleotides, the CDR3 is TGTGCCAGCAGTGACCTGACAGCTGGAAACACCATATATTTT. The chain is built from TRBV6-1 and TRBJ1-3, with D tentatively TRBD1 (5 bases). The V gene's germline CDR1 is MNHNS and CDR2 SASEGT. The CDR3 has 14 amino acids. V lost 3 bases and J 2 bases, leaving 8 bases between the germline ends.

The chain has TRBV18 and TRBJ1-1, with 7 bases fitting TRBD1. The J segment lost 0 bases and the V segment lost 3 bases, leaving 10 bases of the junction unmatched. Germline V gene lookup returns CDR1 KGHSH and CDR2 LQKENI. The length of the CDR3 is 17 residues. The CDR3 loop is CASSPESRQGMNTEAFF. In nucleotides, the CDR3 is TGTGCCAGCTCACCCGAATCGAGACAGGGAATGAACACTGAAGCTTTCTTT. Filled out from reference TRBV18 and TRBJ1-1, the complete variable domain reads NAGVMQNPRHLVRRRGQEARLRCSPMKGHSHVYWYRQLPEEGLKFMVYLQKENIIDESGMPKERFSAEFPKEGPSILRIQQVVRGDSAAYFCASSPESRQGMNTEAFFGQGTRLTVV.

CDR3 nucleotides: TGTGCCTGGAGTCCAACAGGGGGCTACGAGCAGTACTTC. Residues: CAWSPTGGYEQYF. This rearrangement joins TRBV30 to TRBJ2-7, with 8 bases matching TRBD1. In germline, CDR1 is GTSNPN, CDR2 SVGIG (reference sequence). V dropped 2 bases and J dropped 3; count of bases not matched to a gene: 3. This CDR3 is built from 13 residues.

CDR3 nucleotide sequence: TGCGCCAGCAGCCAAGAATTGTCGACAGACTATGGCTACACCTTC. Protein: CASSQELSTDYGYTF. V and J are TRBV4-3 and TRBJ1-2; perhaps TRBD1 as D (5 bases). The length of the CDR3 is 15 residues. The germline V gene has CDR1 LGHNA and CDR2 YSLEER. Trimming shortened V by 0 bases and J by 3 bases, and 11 bases separated the two germline ends.

The genes are TRBV20-1 and TRBJ1-5; 9 bases line up with TRBD1. There are 13 residues in the CDR3. From germline, CDR1 is DFQATT and CDR2 SNEGSKA (reference sequence). Losses at the gene ends were 3 bases for V and 7 bases for J; bases not matched to a gene: 4. The CDR3 is CSASVGQGQPQHF. In DNA form, the CDR3 reads TGCAGTGCTAGTGTGGGACAGGGCCAGCCCCAGCATTTT.

The V and J genes are TRBV11-2 and TRBJ2-5; 8 bases fit TRBD2. Germline-derived CDR1 and CDR2 are SGHAT and FQNNGV. The trim removed 5 bases at V and 4 bases at J, leaving 9 bases unmatched. The CDR3 totals 15 residues. For the CDR3, the DNA is TGTGCCAGCAGCCTCACTAGCGGAAGGGGAGAGACCCAGTACTTC. The encoded protein is CASSLTSGRGETQYF.

This clone has a single count. The chain carries TRBV25-1 and TRBJ2-7; D is perhaps TRBD2 (5 bases). Germline CDR1 and CDR2: MGHDK and SYGVNS. Trimming left V 6 bases short and J 0 bases short, with 18 bases between. The CDR3 runs to 16 residues. Written as DNA, the CDR3 is TGTGCCAGCAGCCCGGGAAGCCCACACAACTCCTACGAGCAGTACTTC. It is translated as CASSPGSPHNSYEQYF.

The rearrangement joins TRBV3-1 (or the pseudogene TRBV3-2) to TRBJ2-1; no clear D. Germline loops: CDR1 LGHDT, CDR2 YNNKEL (reference sequence). The CDR3 contains 12 residues. The ends were cut back, 4 bases at V and 10 bases at J, with 11 bases in the middle. The CDR3 DNA reads TGTGCCAGCAGCCTCGAGGCCTCCGAGCAGTTCTTC. Translating it yields CASSLEASEQFF.

This clone was counted a single time. V and J are TRBV4-1 and TRBJ1-5; D is uncertain. CDR1 and CDR2 (germline): MGHRA, YSYEKL. The CDR3 spans 17 residues. V lost 0 bases to trimming and J lost 0 bases, with 12 bases between them. The CDR3 is CASSQEERDYSNQPQHF. The CDR3 DNA is TGCGCCAGCAGCCAAGAGGAGAGAGATTATAGCAATCAGCCCCAGCATTTT.

This chain uses TRBV5-5 with TRBJ1-5, with unresolved D. CDR1 and CDR2 from the germline V gene are SGHKS and YYEKEE (reference sequence). This CDR3 is built from 15 residues. V was clipped by 4 bases and J by 3 bases, with 14 bases between them. CDR3 sequence: CASSEGPAVNQPQHF. In DNA form, the CDR3 reads TGTGCCAGCAGCGAGGGCCCCGCCGTCAATCAGCCCCAGCATTTT.

The gene calls are TRBV11-2 and TRBJ2-1; 7 bases line up with TRBD1. Germline CDR1 reads SGHAT; CDR2 reads FQNNGV. The CDR3 is 14 residues long. V lost 6 bases and J lost 8; bases outside the gene matches: 10. CDR3 coding DNA: TGTGCCAGCAGATTGGACAGGCCGCCCGATGAGCAGTTCTTC. Translation gives CASRLDRPPDEQFF.

The V gene is TRBV12-5, the J gene TRBJ1-1; tentative D call: TRBD1 (6 bases). This CDR3 has 14 residues. Germline V gives CDR1 LGHNT, CDR2 FRNRAP. With 4 bases removed from V and 5 bases from J, the gap between germline ends came to 14 bases. DNA for the CDR3: TGTGCTAGTGGTTCCCCTGGAAGGGGGACTGAAGCTTTCTTT. Translation gives CASGSPGRGTEAFF.

The chain has TRBV19 and TRBJ2-2; 8 bases align to TRBD1. The CDR3 runs 15 residues. The trim removed 3 bases at V and 4 bases at J, leaving 4 bases unmatched. CDR1 is LNHDA, CDR2 SQIVND, per germline (reference sequence). The CDR3 coding sequence is TGTGCCAGTAGTATTAGGACAGGGAGCACCGGGGAGCTGTTTTTT. Encoded protein: CASSIRTGSTGELFF.

This clone has a count of ten or more. The CDR3 nucleotides read TGCGCCAGCAGCTCCTCACAGGGTAGTGGCGCTAACTATGGCTACACCTTC. It encodes CASSSSQGSGANYGYTF. The chain has TRBV5-1 and TRBJ1-2; possible D gene TRBD1, 6 bases. Germline V lookup: CDR1 SGHRS, CDR2 YFSETQ. This CDR3 comprises 17 residues. With 3 bases removed from V and 0 bases from J, the gap between germline ends came to 18 bases.

The V and J genes are TRBV5-1 and TRBJ2-1; TRBD2 might be the D (5 bases). Per the germline V gene, CDR1 is SGHRS and CDR2 is YFSETQ. The CDR3 is 17 amino acids. V lost 0 bases and J 9 bases, leaving 22 bases between the germline ends. Written as DNA, the CDR3 is TGCGCCAGCAGCTTGGCACTTACCGGGTCCGGGGTAAGTGAGCAGTTCTTC. This encodes CASSLALTGSGVSEQFF.

This clone was seen a handful of times. This rearrangement joins TRBV6-4 to TRBJ2-3, with TRBD2 identical over 7 bases. V lost 5 bases and J lost 1; bases outside the gene matches: 6. CDR1 and CDR2 from the germline V gene are MRHNA and SNTAGT. CDR3 size: 15 residues. This CDR3 reads CASSLTSSGTDTQYF. Written as DNA, the CDR3 is TGTGCCAGCAGTCTGACTAGCTCCGGCACAGATACGCAGTATTTT.

The rearrangement joins TRBV2 to TRBJ1-6; 10 bases agree with TRBD1. Germline values: CDR1 SNHLY, CDR2 FYNNEI. Losses at the gene ends were 1 base for V and 10 bases for J; bases not matched to a gene: 4. This CDR3 is built from 15 residues. CDR3 coding DNA: TGTGCCAGCAGTGAAGAGGGACAGGGGTTCTCACCCCTCCACTTT. Its protein is CASSEEGQGFSPLHF.

Note on this clone: This same CDR3 is encoded by further DNA sequences in the sample. V usage is TRBV12-3 or TRBV12-4 and J usage is TRBJ1-1, with a weak D call TRBD1 (5 bases). The CDR3 extends over 13 amino acids. Trimming removed 3 bases from V and 1 base from J, with 6 bases in between. CDR3 region: CASSLGGNTEAFF. The CDR3 DNA sequence: TGTGCCAGCAGTTTGGGGGGGAACACTGAAGCTTTCTTT.

The genes are TRBV11-2 and TRBJ1-4; 9 nucleotides align to TRBD1. Germline assignment: CDR1 SGHAT and CDR2 FQNNGV. V was clipped by 4 bases and J by 7 bases; unmatched bases: 13. This CDR3 spans 17 amino acids. CDR3 nucleotide sequence: TGTGCCAGCAGCTCGTCCCGGGACAGGGAAGGGGGTGAAAAACTGTTTTTT. Protein product: CASSSSRDREGGEKLFF.

This chain links TRBV3-1 (or the pseudogene TRBV3-2) with TRBJ2-7; TRBD1 aligns across 7 bases. V dropped 4 bases and J dropped 4; count of bases not matched to a gene: 7. Germline loops: CDR1 LGHDT, CDR2 YNNKEL (reference sequence). This CDR3 is 14 amino acids long. The CDR3 bases are TGTGCCAGCAGCCCCCGGACAGGCGGATACGAGCAGTACTTC. It codes for CASSPRTGGYEQYF.

This chain joins TRBV5-1 and TRBJ2-3, with 12 bases that match TRBD2. Germline values: CDR1 SGHRS, CDR2 YFSETQ. J gave up 0 bases and V 3 bases, and 5 bases lay outside the gene matches. The CDR3 consists of 17 residues. CDR3 sequence reads: CASSSRLAGDSTDTQYF. Written as DNA, the CDR3 is TGCGCCAGCAGCTCTCGACTAGCGGGGGACAGCACAGATACGCAGTATTTT.

The gene calls are TRBV4-1 and TRBJ2-7; 9 bases align to TRBD1. The V gene end was trimmed by 3 bases and the J gene end by 4 bases; junction bases not matched to a gene: 10. The CDR3 has 16 amino acids. Germline V gene lookup returns CDR1 MGHRA and CDR2 YSYEKL. CDR3 nucleotides: TGCGCCAGCAGCCACGAGGATGGGACAGGGTCGTACGAGCAGTACTTC. Its protein is CASSHEDGTGSYEQYF.